The TCR beta chain described here comes from a study of T cell changes during pregnancy in multiple sclerosis. The CDR3 is 16 residues long. The germline V gene encodes CDR1 SGHKS and CDR2 YYEKEE (reference sequence). Trimming cost V 4 bases and J 6 bases, with 22 bases left between them. Method: immunoSEQ multiplex PCR; TCRdb's copy keeps in-frame clones and lacks some. Of some 80,000 clones listed, 80% to 90% were seen once; the top ten hold around 0.9%. Sample: peripheral blood, taken in the first trimester of pregnancy. The genes are TRBV5-5 and TRBJ2-5; maybe TRBD1 (6 bases). The sequence was obtained from a female donor in good health, enrolled as a control in a pregnancy study. CDR3 amino acids: CASSGERTVLRQTQYF. CDR3 in DNA: TGTGCCAGCAGCGGAGAACGGACAGTTCTGAGGCAGACCCAGTACTTC.